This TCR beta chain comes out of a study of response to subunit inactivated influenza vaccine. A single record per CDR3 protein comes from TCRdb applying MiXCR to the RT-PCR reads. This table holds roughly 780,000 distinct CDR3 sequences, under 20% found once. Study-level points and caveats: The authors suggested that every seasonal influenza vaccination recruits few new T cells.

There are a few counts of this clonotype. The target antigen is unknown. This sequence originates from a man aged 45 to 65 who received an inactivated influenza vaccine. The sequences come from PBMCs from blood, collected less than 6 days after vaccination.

The CDR3 nucleotides read TGTGCCAGCAGCCAAGTAGGGGGTGTAGAGACCCAGTACTTC. Its protein is CASSQVGGVETQYF. The V call is TRBV4-2, the J call TRBJ2-5; D may be TRBD1 (6 bases). The CDR3 runs to 14 residues. Germline V gene data show CDR1 as LGHNA and CDR2 as YNFKEQ. The V end was cut by 1 base, the J end by 4 bases, with 10 bases between.